Given below is one TCR beta chain in context. Libraries were prepared by immunoSEQ multiplex PCR; TCRdb keeps only in-frame clonotypes and omits some of them. The data show roughly 230,000 clones, roughly 86% seen once. This entry comes from a study of blood T cell repertoires in COVID-19. Per germline, CDR1 LGHDT and CDR2 YNNKEL (reference sequence). This CDR3 comprises 14 residues. V shed 3 bases, J shed 8 bases, and the junction held 6 bases outside the gene matches. This receptor was identified in a woman in her twenties or thirties with acute COVID-19. The specimen was PBMCs or T cells enriched from blood (not recorded which). The V and J genes are TRBV3-1 (or the pseudogene TRBV3-2) and TRBJ1-4; 7 positions agree with TRBD1. As DNA, the CDR3 is TGTGCCAGCAGCCAGCCAGGGGGAGCGGAAAAACTGTTTTTT. It codes for CASSQPGGAEKLFF.